Below, 5 T cell receptor beta chains from the same sample are listed, as sequenced in a study of cytomegalovirus exposure and HLA in healthy donors. PCR was performed using 60 Vbeta and 13 Jbeta primers. The protocol was immunoSEQ multiplex PCR, while the TCRdb copy is restricted to in-frame clones and leaves out a portion. The table has around 70,000 clones, 78% seen once. Sample: PBMCs. These receptor sequences come from a middle-aged woman in good health and CMV-seropositive.

The J gene is TRBJ2-7, the V gene TRBV28, with TRBD2 matching over 8 bases. Losses at the gene ends were 3 bases for V and 0 bases for J; bases not matched to a gene: 7. CDR1 and CDR2 from the germline V gene are MDHEN and SYDVKM. The CDR3 extends over 16 amino acids. CDR3: CASSLEAGALSYEQYF. The CDR3 nucleotides are TGTGCCAGCAGTTTGGAAGCGGGGGCCCTCTCCTACGAGCAGTACTTC. Complete variable domain (other parts from reference TRBV28 and TRBJ2-7): DVKVTQSSRYLVKRTGEKVFLECVQDMDHENMFWYRQDPGLGLRLIYFSYDVKMKEKGDIPEGYSVSREKKERFSLILESASTNQTSMYLCASSLEAGALSYEQYFGPGTRLTVT.

V is TRBV6-1 and J is TRBJ1-1; D not certain. Trimming cost V 0 bases and J 0 bases, with 11 bases left between them. Germline CDR1 and CDR2: MNHNS and SASEGT. The CDR3 totals 16 residues. This CDR3 is CASSEATRRMNTEAFF. CDR3 sequence (DNA): TGTGCCAGCAGTGAAGCTACGAGGAGGATGAACACTGAAGCTTTCTTT.

The chain recombines TRBV15 with TRBJ1-2, with D perhaps matching TRBD1 (5 bases). Trimming cost V 8 bases and J 7 bases, with 23 bases left between them. Germline CDR1 LNHNV, CDR2 YYDKDF (reference sequence). CDR3 length: 15 amino acids. The CDR3 is CATWGDTADHGGYTF. CDR3 bases: TGTGCCACCTGGGGGGATACTGCGGACCATGGTGGCTACACCTTC.

The CDR3: CASSPWDRVSSGELFF. The CDR3 bases are TGCGCCAGTTCTCCGTGGGACAGGGTTAGTTCCGGGGAGCTGTTTTTT. The chain has TRBV5-1 and TRBJ2-2; 9 nucleotides align to TRBD1. Germline trimming cut 8 bases from V and 6 bases from J; bases unmatched to any gene: 14. CDR3 length: 16 amino acids. Germline CDR1 and CDR2: SGHRS and YFSETQ.

This clone was recorded once. The chain recombines TRBV6-6 with TRBJ2-7, with 7 positions matching TRBD2. Trimming at V came to 0 bases and at J to 5 bases, leaving 4 bases not matched to a gene. Germline CDR1 MNHNY, CDR2 SVGAGI (reference sequence). The CDR3 contains 14 residues. In DNA, the CDR3 is TGTGCCAGCAGTTACTCGTCGGGGAGGGACGAGCAGTACTTC. Amino acids: CASSYSSGRDEQYF.